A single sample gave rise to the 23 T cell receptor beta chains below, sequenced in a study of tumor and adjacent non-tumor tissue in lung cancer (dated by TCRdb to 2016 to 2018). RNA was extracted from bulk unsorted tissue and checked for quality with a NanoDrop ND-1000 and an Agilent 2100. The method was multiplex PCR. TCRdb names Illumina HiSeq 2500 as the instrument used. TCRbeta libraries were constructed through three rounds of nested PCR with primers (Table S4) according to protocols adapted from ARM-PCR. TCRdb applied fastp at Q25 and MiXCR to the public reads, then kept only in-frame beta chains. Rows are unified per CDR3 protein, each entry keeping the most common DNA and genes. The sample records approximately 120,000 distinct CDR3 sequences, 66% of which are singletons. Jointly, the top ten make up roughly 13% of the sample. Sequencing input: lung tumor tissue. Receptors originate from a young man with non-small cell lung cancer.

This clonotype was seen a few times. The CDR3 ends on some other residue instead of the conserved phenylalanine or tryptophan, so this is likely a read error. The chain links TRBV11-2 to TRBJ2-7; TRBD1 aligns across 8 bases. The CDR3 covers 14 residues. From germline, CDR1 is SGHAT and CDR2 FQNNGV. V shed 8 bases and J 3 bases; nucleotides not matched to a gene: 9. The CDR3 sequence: CASGESGGGYEQYY. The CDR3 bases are TGTGCCAGCGGCGAATCAGGGGGCGGCTACGAGCAGTACTAC.

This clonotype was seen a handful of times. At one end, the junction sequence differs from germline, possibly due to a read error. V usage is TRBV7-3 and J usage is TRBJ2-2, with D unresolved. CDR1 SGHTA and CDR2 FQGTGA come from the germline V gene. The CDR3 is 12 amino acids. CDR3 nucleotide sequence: TGTGCCAGCAGCTTATACACCAGGGAGCTGTTTTTT. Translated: CASSLYTRELFF.

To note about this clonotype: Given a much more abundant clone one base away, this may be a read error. DNA for the CDR3: TGTGCCAGCATGTCTTGGGACTGTGGCTACACCTTC. It codes for CASMSWDCGYTF. The chain recombines TRBV6-2 or TRBV6-3 with TRBJ1-2; possibly TRBD1 for D (5 bases). The CDR3 has 12 amino acids. The ends were cut back, 7 bases at V and 7 bases at J, with 13 bases in the middle. Germline loops: CDR1 MNHEY, CDR2 SVGEGT.

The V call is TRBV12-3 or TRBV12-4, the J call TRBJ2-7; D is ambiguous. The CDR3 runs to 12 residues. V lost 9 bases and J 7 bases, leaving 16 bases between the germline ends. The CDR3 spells CASGLNGHEQYF. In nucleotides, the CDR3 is TGTGCCAGTGGTTTGAATGGCCATGAGCAGTACTTC.

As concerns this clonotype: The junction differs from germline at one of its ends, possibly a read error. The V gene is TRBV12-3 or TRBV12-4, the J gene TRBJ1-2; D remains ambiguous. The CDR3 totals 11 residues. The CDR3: CASSVGTGYSF. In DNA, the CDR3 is TGTGCCAGCAGTGTAGGAACTGGTTACAGCTTC.

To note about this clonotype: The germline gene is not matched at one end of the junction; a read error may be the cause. This chain's CDR3 is CSPRLAGGHNEHFF. The CDR3 DNA sequence: TGCAGTCCGAGACTAGCGGGGGGGCACAATGAGCACTTCTTC. The chain carries TRBV20-1 and TRBJ2-1; TRBD2 matches at 14 bases. CDR1 is DFQATT, CDR2 SNEGSKA, per germline (reference sequence). The CDR3 contains 14 residues.

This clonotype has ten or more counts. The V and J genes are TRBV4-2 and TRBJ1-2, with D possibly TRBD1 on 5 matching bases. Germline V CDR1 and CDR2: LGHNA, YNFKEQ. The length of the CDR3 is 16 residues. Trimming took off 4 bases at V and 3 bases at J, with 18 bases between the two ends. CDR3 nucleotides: TGTGCCAGCAGCCCTAACTCTGGGGGGACCGACTATGGCTACACCTTC. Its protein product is CASSPNSGGTDYGYTF.

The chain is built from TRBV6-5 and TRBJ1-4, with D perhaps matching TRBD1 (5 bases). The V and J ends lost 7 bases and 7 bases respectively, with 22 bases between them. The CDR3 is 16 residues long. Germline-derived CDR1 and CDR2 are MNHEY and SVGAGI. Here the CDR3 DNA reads TGTGCCAGCAAACTCCTCGGGGCTCCCGATGGTGAAAAACTGTTTTTT. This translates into CASKLLGAPDGEKLFF.

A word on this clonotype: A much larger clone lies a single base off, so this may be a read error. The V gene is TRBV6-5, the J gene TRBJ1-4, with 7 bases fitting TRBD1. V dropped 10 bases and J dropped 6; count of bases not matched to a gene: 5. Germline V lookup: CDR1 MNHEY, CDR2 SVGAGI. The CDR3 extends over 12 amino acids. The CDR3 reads CANRDSYEKLFF. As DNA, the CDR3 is TGTGCCAACAGGGACAGCTATGAAAAACTGTTTTTT.

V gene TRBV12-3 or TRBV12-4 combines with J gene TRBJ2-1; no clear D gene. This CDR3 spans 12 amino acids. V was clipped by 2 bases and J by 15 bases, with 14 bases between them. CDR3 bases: TGTGCCAGCAGTTTAAAGGTCCCTTCGCTGTTCTTC. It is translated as CASSLKVPSLFF.

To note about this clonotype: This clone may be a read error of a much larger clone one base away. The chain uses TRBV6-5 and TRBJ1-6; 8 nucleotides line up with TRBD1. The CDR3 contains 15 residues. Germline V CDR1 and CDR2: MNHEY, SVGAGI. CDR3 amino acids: CASRPDRVYNSALHF. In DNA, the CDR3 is TGTGCCAGCAGACCGGACAGGGTTTATAATTCAGCCCTCCACTTT.

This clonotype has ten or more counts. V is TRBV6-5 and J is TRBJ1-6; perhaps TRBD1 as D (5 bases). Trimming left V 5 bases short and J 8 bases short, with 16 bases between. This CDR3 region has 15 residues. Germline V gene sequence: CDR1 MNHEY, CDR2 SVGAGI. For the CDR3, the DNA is TGTGCCAGCAGTCCGGGCGGCAGGGCGCATTCACCCCTCCACTTT. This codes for CASSPGGRAHSPLHF.

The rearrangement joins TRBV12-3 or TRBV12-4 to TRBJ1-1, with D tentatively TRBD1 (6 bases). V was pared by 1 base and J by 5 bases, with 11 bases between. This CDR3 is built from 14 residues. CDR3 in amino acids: CASSLEAGHTEAFF. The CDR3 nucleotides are TGTGCCAGCAGTTTAGAAGCGGGACATACTGAAGCTTTCTTT.

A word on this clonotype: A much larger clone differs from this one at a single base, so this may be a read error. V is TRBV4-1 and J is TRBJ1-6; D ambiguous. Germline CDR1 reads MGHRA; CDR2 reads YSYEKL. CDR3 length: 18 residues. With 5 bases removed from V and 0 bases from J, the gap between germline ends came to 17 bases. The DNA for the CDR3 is TGCGCCAGCAGCTCCTCCGCCGGACCGAGCTCCTATAATTCACCCCTCCACTTT. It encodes CASSSSAGPSSYNSPLHF.

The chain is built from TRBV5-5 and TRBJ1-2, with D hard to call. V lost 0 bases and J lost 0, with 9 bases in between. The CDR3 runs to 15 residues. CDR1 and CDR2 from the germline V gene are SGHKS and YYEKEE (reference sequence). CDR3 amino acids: CASSLDQGSNYGYTF. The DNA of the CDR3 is TGTGCCAGCAGCTTGGATCAAGGGTCTAACTATGGCTACACCTTC.

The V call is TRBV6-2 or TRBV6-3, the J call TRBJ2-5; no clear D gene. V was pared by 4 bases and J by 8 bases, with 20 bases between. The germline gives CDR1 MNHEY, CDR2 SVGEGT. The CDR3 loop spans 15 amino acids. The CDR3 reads CASSSDHSQLETQYF. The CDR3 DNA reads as TGTGCCAGCAGTTCGGACCACAGCCAGCTTGAAACCCAGTACTTC.

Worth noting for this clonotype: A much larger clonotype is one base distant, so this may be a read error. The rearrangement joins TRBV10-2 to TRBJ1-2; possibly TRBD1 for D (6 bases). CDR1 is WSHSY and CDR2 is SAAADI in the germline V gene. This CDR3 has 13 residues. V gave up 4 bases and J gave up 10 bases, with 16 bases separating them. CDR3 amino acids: CASSAQGQDDYTF. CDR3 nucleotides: TGCGCCAGCAGTGCACAGGGCCAAGATGACTACACCTTC.

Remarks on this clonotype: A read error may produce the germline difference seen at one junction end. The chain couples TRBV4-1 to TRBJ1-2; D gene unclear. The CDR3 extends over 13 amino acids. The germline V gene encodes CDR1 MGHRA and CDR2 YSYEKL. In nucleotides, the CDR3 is TGCGCCAGCAGTCAAGGCCGGGTGTATGGCTACACCTTC. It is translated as CASSQGRVYGYTF.

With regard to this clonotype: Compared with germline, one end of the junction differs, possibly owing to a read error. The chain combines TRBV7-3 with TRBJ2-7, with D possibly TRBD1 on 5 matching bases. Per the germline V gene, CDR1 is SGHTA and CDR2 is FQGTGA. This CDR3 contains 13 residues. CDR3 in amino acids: CVSSYTSGYKQYF. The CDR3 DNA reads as TGTGTCAGCAGCTACACGTCAGGGTACAAGCAGTACTTC.

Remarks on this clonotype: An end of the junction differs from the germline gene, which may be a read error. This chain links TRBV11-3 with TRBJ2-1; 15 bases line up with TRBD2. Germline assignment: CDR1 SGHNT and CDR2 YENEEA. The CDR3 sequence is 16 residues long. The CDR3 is CASSEGLAGGNNEQIF. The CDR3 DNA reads TGTGCCAGTAGCGAGGGACTAGCGGGAGGTAACAATGAGCAGATCTTC.

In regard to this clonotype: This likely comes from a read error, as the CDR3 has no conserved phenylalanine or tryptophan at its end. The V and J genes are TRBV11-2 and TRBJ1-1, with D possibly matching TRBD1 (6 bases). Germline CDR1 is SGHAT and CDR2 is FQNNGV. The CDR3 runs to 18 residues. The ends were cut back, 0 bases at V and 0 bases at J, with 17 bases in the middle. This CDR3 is CASSLDLRQAGMNTEAFL. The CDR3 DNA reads TGTGCCAGCAGCTTAGATTTGAGACAGGCTGGAATGAACACTGAAGCTTTCTTA.

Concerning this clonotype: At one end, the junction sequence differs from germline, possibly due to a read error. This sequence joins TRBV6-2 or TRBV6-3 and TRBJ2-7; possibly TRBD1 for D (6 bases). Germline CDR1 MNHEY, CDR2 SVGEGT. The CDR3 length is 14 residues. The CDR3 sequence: CAIREPGQEDEQYF. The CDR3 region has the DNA TGTGCCATCAGAGAACCGGGACAAGAGGACGAGCAATACTTC.

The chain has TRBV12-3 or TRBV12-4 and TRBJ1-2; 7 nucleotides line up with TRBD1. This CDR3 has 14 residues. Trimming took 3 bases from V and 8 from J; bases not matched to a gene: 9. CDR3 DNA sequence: TGTGCCAGCAGTTTGAAACAGGGGTTGGGCGGCTACACCTTC. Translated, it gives CASSLKQGLGGYTF.